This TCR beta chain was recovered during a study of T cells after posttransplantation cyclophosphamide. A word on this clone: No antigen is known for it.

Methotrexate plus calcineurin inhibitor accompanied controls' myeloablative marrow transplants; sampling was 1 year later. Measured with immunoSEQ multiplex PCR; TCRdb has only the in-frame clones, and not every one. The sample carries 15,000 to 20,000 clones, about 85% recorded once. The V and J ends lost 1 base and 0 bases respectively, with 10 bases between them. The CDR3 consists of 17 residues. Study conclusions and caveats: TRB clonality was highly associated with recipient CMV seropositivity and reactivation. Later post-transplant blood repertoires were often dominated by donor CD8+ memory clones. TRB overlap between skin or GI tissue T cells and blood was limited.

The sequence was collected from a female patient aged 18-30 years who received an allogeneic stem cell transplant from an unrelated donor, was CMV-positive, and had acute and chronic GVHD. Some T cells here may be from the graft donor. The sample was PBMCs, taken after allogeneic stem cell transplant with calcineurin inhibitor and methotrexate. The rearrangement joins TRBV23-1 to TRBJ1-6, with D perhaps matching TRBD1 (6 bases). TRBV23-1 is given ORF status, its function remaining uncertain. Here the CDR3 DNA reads TGCGCCAGCAGTCAATACAGGGCCTACTCCTATAATTCACCCCTCCACTTT. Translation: CASSQYRAYSYNSPLHF.